Shown below are 21 T cell receptor beta chains from a single sample sequenced in a study of T-cell memory formation after mild COVID-19. One entry per CDR3 protein results from TCRdb running MiXCR on the 5' RACE reads. The sample yields under 300,000 distinct CDR3 sequences, over 8.5% seen once. The sample consisted of PBMCs or a T cell subset sorted from them (not recorded which). Receptor source: a young man who had mild COVID-19 (a few samples of this study predate the infection). Cell type and time point are not known.

V is TRBV5-6 and J is TRBJ2-4, with D uncertain. Germline loops: CDR1 SGHDT, CDR2 YYEEEE. The CDR3 sequence is 13 residues long. Trimming cost V 0 bases and J 12 bases, with 13 bases left between them. CDR3 nucleotides: TGTGCCAGCAGCTTGGGACATGACGGGTATCAGTACTTC. As protein: CASSLGHDGYQYF.

The chain recombines TRBV4-3 with TRBJ2-3; 9 bases match TRBD1. With V trimmed by 4 bases and J by 6 bases, 5 bases remained unmatched. The V gene's germline CDR1 is LGHNA and CDR2 YSLEER. CDR3 length equals 14 residues. The CDR3 region is CASSLGTGRDTQYF. In DNA, the CDR3 is TGCGCCAGCAGCCTCGGGACAGGGAGGGATACGCAGTATTTT.

This clonotype was recorded a few times. The CDR3 sequence: CASSTGQPYEQYV. CDR3 DNA sequence: TGTGCCAGCAGCACTGGACAGCCCTACGAGCAGTACGTC. V gene TRBV28 combines with J gene TRBJ2-7, with D possibly matching TRBD1 (6 bases). Germline V lookup: CDR1 MDHEN, CDR2 SYDVKM. The V and J ends lost 6 bases and 2 bases respectively, with 11 bases between them. The CDR3 totals 13 residues.

This clonotype was counted a few times. The chain links TRBV12-3 or TRBV12-4 to TRBJ1-2, with D unresolved. CDR3 length: 13 amino acids. V lost 1 base, J lost 6 bases, and 9 bases lay in between. CDR3 bases: TGTGCCAGCAGTTTAGGCGGGATGAATGGCTACACCTTC. Encoded protein: CASSLGGMNGYTF.

In DNA form, the CDR3 reads TGTGCCAGCCGAAACTCTGGGGCCAACGTCCTGACTTTC. Protein: CASRNSGANVLTF. The J gene is TRBJ2-6, the V gene TRBV7-9; D not resolved. V lost 8 bases, J lost 0 bases, and 5 bases lay in between. CDR1 is SEHNR and CDR2 is FQNEAQ in the germline V gene (reference sequence). The CDR3 totals 13 residues.

This clonotype has only a few counts. The chain employs TRBV12-3 or TRBV12-4 and TRBJ1-1; 11 positions match TRBD1. V gave up 6 bases and J gave up 4 bases; unmatched junction bases: 4. CDR3 length: 14 residues. The CDR3 DNA reads TGTGCCAGCAGGAACGGACAGGGGGCCACTGAAGCTTTCTTT. Its protein product is CASRNGQGATEAFF.

The CDR3 coding sequence is TGCGCCAGCAGCCAATCCCAGGATCAGGGCAGCTATGATGGCTACACCTTC. This sequence encodes CASSQSQDQGSYDGYTF. V and J are TRBV4-3 and TRBJ1-2; maybe TRBD1 (5 bases). This CDR3 comprises 17 residues. The V end was cut by 2 bases, the J end by 6 bases, with 22 bases between. Germline CDR1 is LGHNA and CDR2 is YSLEER.

This clonotype showed up just a few times. This chain links TRBV4-1 with TRBJ2-7; the D gene is possibly TRBD1 (5 bases). Trimming took 1 base from V and 3 from J, leaving 10 bases between them. The CDR3 length is 14 residues. The germline V gene encodes CDR1 MGHRA and CDR2 YSYEKL. CDR3 amino acids: CASSQGRGNYEQYF. Here the CDR3 DNA reads TGCGCCAGCAGCCAAGGAAGGGGCAACTACGAGCAGTACTTC.

V gene TRBV29-1 combines with J gene TRBJ1-2; possibly TRBD1 for D (5 bases). CDR3 length: 12 residues. CDR1 is SQVTM and CDR2 is ANQGSEA in the germline V gene. V was pared by 4 bases and J by 6 bases, with 12 bases between. CDR3 sequence reads: CSVVGQGHGYTF. The CDR3 coding sequence is TGCAGCGTTGTGGGGCAGGGACATGGCTACACCTTC. Complete variable domain (other parts from reference TRBV29-1 and TRBJ1-2): SAVISQKPSRDICQRGTSLTIQCQVDSQVTMMFWYRQQPGQSLTLIATANQGSEATYESGFVIDKFPISRPNLTFSTLTVSNMSPEDSSIYLCSVVGQGHGYTFGSGTRLTVV.

This clonotype was seen more than once but under ten times. This sequence joins TRBV5-1 and TRBJ2-7; possible D gene TRBD2, 6 bases. The germline V gene has CDR1 SGHRS and CDR2 YFSETQ. V was pared by 3 bases and J by 4 bases, with 14 bases between. The CDR3 consists of 14 residues. This chain's CDR3 is CASSSGVERYEQYF. CDR3 DNA sequence: TGCGCCAGCAGCTCGGGGGTAGAACGGTACGAGCAGTACTTC.

The rearrangement joins TRBV6-5 to TRBJ2-3; D call uncertain. The V and J ends lost 5 bases and 6 bases respectively, with 12 bases between them. Looked up from germline, CDR1 is MNHEY and CDR2 is SVGAGI. The CDR3 runs to 13 residues. CDR3 in amino acids: CASSHIRQDTQYF. Here the CDR3 DNA reads TGTGCCAGCAGTCACATACGGCAGGATACGCAGTATTTT.

In this sample, this clonotype turned up a few times. The CDR3 protein is CASSLHAANTGELFF. DNA for the CDR3: TGTGCCAGCAGCTTACACGCCGCGAACACCGGGGAGCTGTTTTTT. This chain connects TRBV7-9 to TRBJ2-2; D remains ambiguous. Germline lookup yields CDR1 SEHNR and CDR2 FQNEAQ (reference sequence). Trimming took 2 bases from V and 0 from J, leaving 7 bases between them. The length of the CDR3 is 15 residues.

The V and J genes are TRBV25-1 and TRBJ2-1; D not resolved. Germline CDR1 is MGHDK and CDR2 is SYGVNS. Trimming left V 2 bases short and J 4 bases short, with 3 bases between. The CDR3 has 12 residues. The CDR3 DNA is TGTGCCAGCAGTGAAGAATACAATGAGCAGTTCTTC. It specifies CASSEEYNEQFF.

This chain connects TRBV6-5 to TRBJ1-1; 9 bases agree with TRBD1. Germline CDR1 reads MNHEY; CDR2 reads SVGAGI. CDR3 length: 14 residues. With 6 bases clipped from V and 4 bases from J, the junction kept 6 bases outside the gene matches. The CDR3 nucleotides read TGTGCCAGCAGGCTACAGGGGGCAGGCACTGAAGCTTTCTTT. Its translation: CASRLQGAGTEAFF.

The chain links TRBV20-1 to TRBJ1-2; 8 nucleotides align to TRBD1. Trimming removed 6 bases from V and 4 bases from J; junction bases left unmatched: 4. This CDR3 comprises 12 residues. The germline V gene encodes CDR1 DFQATT and CDR2 SNEGSKA (reference sequence). The CDR3 region is CSARGQVYGYTF. CDR3 nucleotide sequence: TGCAGTGCGAGGGGACAGGTCTATGGCTACACCTTC.

CDR3 DNA: TGTGCCAGCTCATTCGCACAGGGGGCGAGTACTGAAGCTTTCTTT. This codes for CASSFAQGASTEAFF. The V call is TRBV18, the J call TRBJ1-1, with 9 bases fitting TRBD1. This CDR3 region has 15 residues. CDR1 KGHSH and CDR2 LQKENI come from the germline V gene. J lost 5 bases, V lost 5 bases, and 9 bases had no gene match.

This clonotype was detected ten times or more. The chain recombines TRBV12-3 or TRBV12-4 with TRBJ2-7, with 7 bases that match TRBD2. V was pared by 3 bases and J by 3 bases, with 5 bases of the junction left unmatched. This CDR3 has 14 residues. The CDR3 region has the DNA TGTGCCAGCAGTTTCGCGGGCGGGGGCTACGAGCAGTACTTC. Residues: CASSFAGGGYEQYF.

This clonotype was picked up a small number of times. CDR3 sequence (DNA): TGTGCCAGCAGCTTGGGGGCAGGGCCATCGGGAGATACGCAGTATTTT. Protein sequence: CASSLGAGPSGDTQYF. The chain links TRBV5-8 to TRBJ2-3, with a possible D match to TRBD1 (5 bases). Trimming removed 0 bases at V and 5 bases at J, with 16 bases between. Germline CDR1 SGHTS, CDR2 YDEGEE. The length of the CDR3 is 16 residues.

The rearrangement uses TRBV7-9 and TRBJ1-1; D not certain. Germline V lookup: CDR1 SEHNR, CDR2 FQNEAQ (reference sequence). Trimming removed 3 bases from V and 3 bases from J, with 11 bases in between. CDR3 length equals 14 residues. This CDR3 is CASSLEDGYTEAFF. The CDR3 region has the DNA TGTGCCAGCAGCTTGGAGGACGGGTACACTGAAGCTTTCTTT.

The rearrangement uses TRBV4-3 and TRBJ2-1; TRBD2 agrees at 7 bases. The V and J ends lost 0 bases and 4 bases, in that order; junction bases with no gene match: 6. The CDR3 spans 16 residues. The V gene's germline CDR1 is LGHNA and CDR2 YSLEER. CDR3 DNA: TGCGCCAGCAGCCAAGACGCCTCTAGCGGTTACAATGAGCAGTTCTTC. Translated: CASSQDASSGYNEQFF.

This clonotype was found many times. The chain combines TRBV12-3 or TRBV12-4 with TRBJ2-5; the match to TRBD1 covers 10 bases. The CDR3 sequence is 15 residues long. V lost 6 bases to trimming and J lost 4 bases; unmatched junction nucleotides: 8. The DNA for the CDR3 is TGTGCCAGCAGCTGGTCCGGGACAGGGGTAGAGACCCAGTACTTC. This codes for CASSWSGTGVETQYF.